These T cell receptor beta chains were read from a single sample in a study of T-cell reconstitution after alpha-beta-depleted transplantation in children. One entry per CDR3 protein, called by TCRdb with MiXCR from the PCR reads. The profile covers 550,000 to 600,000 distinct CDR3 sequences, with roughly 24% appearing a single time and over 12% taken by the ten largest. The source was PBMCs, mostly from graft donor cells, collected 360 days after TCRalphabeta/CD19-depleted stem cell transplant. The receptors were sampled from a boy in the first two years of life who had a stem cell transplant for acute myeloid leukemia, so the T cells may come from the graft donor. Both conserved end residues are part of each CDR3. The order of the fields is J gene, V gene, D gene, clone size, CDR3 DNA, CDR3 protein. D genes are given only for firm matches. The listing skips clone size in some rows; elsewhere it reads once, few, many or a size class.

j_gene: TRBJ2-1; v_gene: TRBV12-3/TRBV12-4; d_gene: TRBD1; abundance: many; CDR3nt: TGTGCCAGCAGTCCCCGGGACAGGAGCAATGAGCAGTTCTTC; CDR3aa: CASSPRDRSNEQFF
j_gene: TRBJ2-5; v_gene: TRBV12-3/TRBV12-4; d_gene: TRBD2; abundance: many; CDR3nt: TGTGCCAGCAGGACGGGACTAGCGGGGGAGGGTGAGACCCAGTACTTC; CDR3aa: CASRTGLAGEGETQYF
j_gene: TRBJ1-1; v_gene: TRBV29-1; d_gene: TRBD1; abundance: few; CDR3nt: TGCAGCGTCGACCGCTGGGACAGGGACACTGAAGCTTTCTTT; CDR3aa: CSVDRWDRDTEAFF
j_gene: TRBJ2-1; v_gene: TRBV7-2; d_gene: TRBD2; abundance: many; CDR3nt: TGTGCCAGCAGCCCGATCGGACTAGTGGTTAACAATGAGCAGTTCTTC; CDR3aa: CASSPIGLVVNNEQFF
j_gene: TRBJ1-1; v_gene: TRBV20-1; d_gene: TRBD1; abundance: few; CDR3nt: TGCAGTGCTAGAGATCGGACAGGGACTGAAGCTTTCTTT; CDR3aa: CSARDRTGTEAFF
j_gene: TRBJ2-7; v_gene: TRBV7-8; d_gene: TRBD1; abundance: .; CDR3nt: TGTGCCAGCAGCGCCTGGGACAGGGATTTCGAGCAGTACTTC; CDR3aa: CASSAWDRDFEQYF
j_gene: TRBJ2-6; v_gene: TRBV12-3/TRBV12-4; d_gene: .; abundance: many; CDR3nt: TGTGCCAGCAGCTTAACTCGGGGGTCTGGGGCCAACGTCCTGACTTTC; CDR3aa: CASSLTRGSGANVLTF
j_gene: TRBJ1-4; v_gene: TRBV20-1; d_gene: .; abundance: many; CDR3nt: TGCAGTGCTAGCCCCCCAGGGACTAATGAAAAACTGTTTTTT; CDR3aa: CSASPPGTNEKLFF
j_gene: TRBJ2-2; v_gene: TRBV6-1; d_gene: .; abundance: many; CDR3nt: TGTGCCAGCAGACCCGGGGGTACCGGGGAGCTGTTTTTT; CDR3aa: CASRPGGTGELFF
j_gene: TRBJ2-2; v_gene: TRBV6-2/TRBV6-3; d_gene: .; abundance: .; CDR3nt: TGTGCCAGCAGTCCGTACGTGCAGGGCCTAACCGGGGAGCTGTTTTTT; CDR3aa: CASSPYVQGLTGELFF
j_gene: TRBJ2-3; v_gene: TRBV6-2/TRBV6-3; d_gene: TRBD2; abundance: .; CDR3nt: TGTGCCAGCAGTTACCCCCGGACTAGCGGGGGGGCGACAGATACGCAGTATTTT; CDR3aa: CASSYPRTSGGATDTQYF
j_gene: TRBJ2-5; v_gene: TRBV7-7; d_gene: .; abundance: .; CDR3nt: TGTGCCAGCAGCCCCGGGGCTAGCGCCATTCAAGAGACCCAGTACTTC; CDR3aa: CASSPGASAIQETQYF
j_gene: TRBJ2-5; v_gene: TRBV7-9; d_gene: .; abundance: many; CDR3nt: TGTGCCAGCAGCTTTGGTTCTAGCGCAACACAAGAGACCCAGTACTTC; CDR3aa: CASSFGSSATQETQYF
j_gene: TRBJ2-1; v_gene: TRBV5-4; d_gene: TRBD1; abundance: .; CDR3nt: TGTGCCAGCAGCTCGCGACAGGGGCACTACAATGAGCAGTTCTTC; CDR3aa: CASSSRQGHYNEQFF
j_gene: TRBJ2-3; v_gene: TRBV12-3/TRBV12-4; d_gene: .; abundance: .; CDR3nt: TGTGCCAGCAGTTTGAGCCAAAACACAGATACGCAGTATTTT; CDR3aa: CASSLSQNTDTQYF
j_gene: TRBJ2-1; v_gene: TRBV12-3/TRBV12-4; d_gene: .; abundance: .; CDR3nt: TGTGCCAGCAGTTTGCGGCAGGGGGGAGATGAGCAGTTCTTC; CDR3aa: CASSLRQGGDEQFF
j_gene: TRBJ1-2; v_gene: TRBV2; d_gene: .; abundance: many; CDR3nt: TGTGCCAGCAATTCGCTGGGGCCAGGTTTTTTCTATGGCTACACCTTC; CDR3aa: CASNSLGPGFFYGYTF
j_gene: TRBJ2-2; v_gene: TRBV6-2/TRBV6-3; d_gene: TRBD1; abundance: many; CDR3nt: TGTGCCAGCAGTTACAGGCAGGACAGGGCGAGGGACACCGGGGAGCTGTTTTTT; CDR3aa: CASSYRQDRARDTGELFF
j_gene: TRBJ2-5; v_gene: TRBV15; d_gene: .; abundance: few; CDR3nt: TGTGCCACCAGCAGGAGGGGGCAAGAGACCCAGTACTTC; CDR3aa: CATSRRGQETQYF
j_gene: TRBJ2-1; v_gene: TRBV15; d_gene: .; abundance: few; CDR3nt: TGTGCCACCAGCAGAGGAACAGCATATGAGCAGTTCTTC; CDR3aa: CATSRGTAYEQFF
j_gene: TRBJ2-5; v_gene: TRBV15; d_gene: .; abundance: .; CDR3nt: TGTGCCACCAGTACAGATATCGGGGAGACCCAGTACTTC; CDR3aa: CATSTDIGETQYF
j_gene: TRBJ2-6; v_gene: TRBV5-1; d_gene: .; abundance: many; CDR3nt: TGCGCCAGCAGCTTGCAGGGGTTCTCTGGGGCCAACGTCCTGACTTTC; CDR3aa: CASSLQGFSGANVLTF
j_gene: TRBJ2-7; v_gene: TRBV24-1; d_gene: .; abundance: few; CDR3nt: TGTGCCACCAGTGATGCTCAACGGGGCGACTACGAGCAGTACTTC; CDR3aa: CATSDAQRGDYEQYF
j_gene: TRBJ2-3; v_gene: TRBV12-3/TRBV12-4; d_gene: .; abundance: .; CDR3nt: TGTGCCAGCAGCCCGGGTTGGGGGGCAGATACGCAGTATTTT; CDR3aa: CASSPGWGADTQYF
j_gene: TRBJ2-1; v_gene: TRBV7-2; d_gene: TRBD2; abundance: many; CDR3nt: TGTGCCAGCAGCTTAGTAGCGGGGGGGCTTTCCTACAATGAGCAGTTCTTC; CDR3aa: CASSLVAGGLSYNEQFF
j_gene: TRBJ1-5; v_gene: TRBV20-1; d_gene: .; abundance: .; CDR3nt: TGCAGTCCCAGATCGATTGGGGGCGGTCAGCCCCAGCATTTT; CDR3aa: CSPRSIGGGQPQHF
j_gene: TRBJ2-1; v_gene: TRBV19; d_gene: TRBD1; abundance: few; CDR3nt: TGTGCCAGTAGTACACAGGGGGCAGCGTCCTACAATGAGCAGTTCTTC; CDR3aa: CASSTQGAASYNEQFF
j_gene: TRBJ2-3; v_gene: TRBV15; d_gene: .; abundance: few; CDR3nt: TGTGCCACCAGCAGCTACGCGGAGGGGGTGGATACGCAGTATTTT; CDR3aa: CATSSYAEGVDTQYF
j_gene: TRBJ2-2; v_gene: TRBV18; d_gene: .; abundance: few; CDR3nt: TGTGCCAGCTCACCACGATCCAGGGCCACCGGGGAGCTGTTTTTT; CDR3aa: CASSPRSRATGELFF
j_gene: TRBJ2-3; v_gene: TRBV12-3/TRBV12-4; d_gene: .; abundance: few; CDR3nt: TGTGCCAGCAGCCCAGTCGGGGAACCTAGCACAGATACGCAGTATTTT; CDR3aa: CASSPVGEPSTDTQYF
j_gene: TRBJ2-3; v_gene: TRBV6-2/TRBV6-3; d_gene: .; abundance: many; CDR3nt: TGTGCCACAAGGGACCCCTACCTCCAGAGCACAGATACGCAGTATTTT; CDR3aa: CATRDPYLQSTDTQYF
j_gene: TRBJ1-5; v_gene: TRBV28; d_gene: .; abundance: .; CDR3nt: TGTGCCAGCAGTCTGAGAGGGACTAATCAGCCCCAGCATTTT; CDR3aa: CASSLRGTNQPQHF
j_gene: TRBJ1-1; v_gene: TRBV2; d_gene: .; abundance: once; CDR3nt: TGTGCCAGCAGTCGGCCCATCGTCCGCACTGAAGCTTTCTTT; CDR3aa: CASSRPIVRTEAFF
j_gene: TRBJ1-1; v_gene: TRBV18; d_gene: .; abundance: many; CDR3nt: TGTGCCAGCTCACCGGAGGGAGGAGAAGCTTTCTTT; CDR3aa: CASSPEGGEAFF
j_gene: TRBJ2-5; v_gene: TRBV3-1; d_gene: .; abundance: few; CDR3nt: TGTGCCAGCAGCCAAGATCGAATCCGGGGCCGGGGAGAGACCCAGTACTTC; CDR3aa: CASSQDRIRGRGETQYF
j_gene: TRBJ1-4; v_gene: TRBV5-1; d_gene: .; abundance: .; CDR3nt: TGCGCCAGCAGCTCGAGTGGTGAAAAACTGTTTTTT; CDR3aa: CASSSSGEKLFF
j_gene: TRBJ2-7; v_gene: TRBV6-2/TRBV6-3; d_gene: .; abundance: many; CDR3nt: TGTGCCAGCAGTCCCGGGACATCTAGGGACTACGAGCAGTACTTC; CDR3aa: CASSPGTSRDYEQYF
j_gene: TRBJ2-2; v_gene: TRBV20-1; d_gene: .; abundance: few; CDR3nt: TGCAGTGCTCCTGACCAGAGGACCACCGGGGAGCTGTTTTTT; CDR3aa: CSAPDQRTTGELFF
j_gene: TRBJ1-4; v_gene: TRBV7-9; d_gene: .; abundance: .; CDR3nt: TGTGCCAGCAGCTTCGACTCTGCAACTAATGAAAAACTGTTTTTT; CDR3aa: CASSFDSATNEKLFF
j_gene: TRBJ2-7; v_gene: TRBV21-1; d_gene: .; abundance: .; CDR3nt: TGTGCCAGCAGCAAAGTGAGGAGGGACAGTCTCTACGAGCAGTACTTC; CDR3aa: CASSKVRRDSLYEQYF
j_gene: TRBJ1-4; v_gene: TRBV4-1; d_gene: .; abundance: .; CDR3nt: TGCGCCAGCAGCCCGGGGCTTTCTCTACTGTTTTTT; CDR3aa: CASSPGLSLLFF
j_gene: TRBJ2-4; v_gene: TRBV18; d_gene: .; abundance: .; CDR3nt: TGTGCCAGCTCACCCCAGGGTACACTAGCCAAAAACATTCAGTACTTC; CDR3aa: CASSPQGTLAKNIQYF
j_gene: TRBJ1-1; v_gene: TRBV4-3; d_gene: .; abundance: .; CDR3nt: TGCGCCAGCAGCCATCCCGAGCGGGGAGGGACTGAAGCTTTCTTT; CDR3aa: CASSHPERGGTEAFF
j_gene: TRBJ2-5; v_gene: TRBV12-3/TRBV12-4; d_gene: .; abundance: many; CDR3nt: TGTGCCAGCAGTTTGAGTAGGAAAGAGACCCAGTACTTC; CDR3aa: CASSLSRKETQYF
j_gene: TRBJ2-3; v_gene: TRBV7-8; d_gene: TRBD2; abundance: many; CDR3nt: TGTGCCAGCAGCTTAGCACTAGCGGGGCGCTACCTCACAGATACGCAGTATTTT; CDR3aa: CASSLALAGRYLTDTQYF
j_gene: TRBJ2-5; v_gene: TRBV20-1; d_gene: TRBD2; abundance: .; CDR3nt: TGCAGTGCTGGGAGGGCGAAAGAGACCCAGTACTTC; CDR3aa: CSAGRAKETQYF
j_gene: TRBJ1-5; v_gene: TRBV20-1; d_gene: .; abundance: .; CDR3nt: TGCAGTGCTCAGGAGGCCCATCAGCCCCAGCATTTT; CDR3aa: CSAQEAHQPQHF
j_gene: TRBJ1-1; v_gene: TRBV6-5; d_gene: .; abundance: .; CDR3nt: TGTGCCAGCAGTTACATTATAGCGGGGGGCGAAGTGAACACTGAAGCTTTCTTT; CDR3aa: CASSYIIAGGEVNTEAFF
j_gene: TRBJ2-7; v_gene: TRBV20-1; d_gene: .; abundance: many; CDR3nt: TGCAGTGCTAGAGCCGGGACAAACGACTACGAGCAGTACTTC; CDR3aa: CSARAGTNDYEQYF
j_gene: TRBJ2-1; v_gene: TRBV29-1; d_gene: .; abundance: .; CDR3nt: TGCAGCGCAGCCGCGGACCCTTCCTACAATGAGCAGTTCTTC; CDR3aa: CSAAADPSYNEQFF
j_gene: TRBJ2-5; v_gene: TRBV12-3/TRBV12-4; d_gene: TRBD1; abundance: .; CDR3nt: TGTGCCAGCAGCCCGACAGGGGGCGCGAAGACCCAGTACTTC; CDR3aa: CASSPTGGAKTQYF
j_gene: TRBJ2-7; v_gene: TRBV5-1; d_gene: TRBD2; abundance: .; CDR3nt: TGCGCCAGCAGCTTGGAAGGACTAGCGGGGGCGAACGAGCAGTACTTC; CDR3aa: CASSLEGLAGANEQYF
j_gene: TRBJ1-4; v_gene: TRBV4-3; d_gene: .; abundance: many; CDR3nt: TGCGCCAGCAGCCAAGATGGAGACGTATCTAATGAAAAACTGTTTTTT; CDR3aa: CASSQDGDVSNEKLFF
j_gene: TRBJ2-6; v_gene: TRBV30; d_gene: .; abundance: few; CDR3nt: TGTGCCTGGAGTCCTCGCCTCTCTGGGGCCAACGTCCTGACTTTC; CDR3aa: CAWSPRLSGANVLTF
j_gene: TRBJ2-7; v_gene: TRBV4-3; d_gene: .; abundance: few; CDR3nt: TGCGCCAGCAGCCAAGATCCCCCGGGACACGCCTACGAGCAGTACTTC; CDR3aa: CASSQDPPGHAYEQYF
j_gene: TRBJ2-3; v_gene: TRBV15; d_gene: .; abundance: .; CDR3nt: TGTGCCACCAGCAGAGATTTAGCACACGATACGCAGTATTTT; CDR3aa: CATSRDLAHDTQYF
j_gene: TRBJ2-7; v_gene: TRBV7-8; d_gene: .; abundance: few; CDR3nt: TGTGCCAGCAGCTTATACCTTTACGAGCAGTACTTC; CDR3aa: CASSLYLYEQYF
j_gene: TRBJ2-1; v_gene: TRBV18; d_gene: TRBD2; abundance: few; CDR3nt: TGTGCCAGCTCACCACTACTAGCGAAGGACAATGAGCAGTTCTTC; CDR3aa: CASSPLLAKDNEQFF
j_gene: TRBJ2-3; v_gene: TRBV5-1; d_gene: TRBD2; abundance: .; CDR3nt: TGCGCCAGCAGCTCGGAGGCTAGCGGGACCTACACAGATACGCAGTATTTT; CDR3aa: CASSSEASGTYTDTQYF
j_gene: TRBJ2-7; v_gene: TRBV20-1; d_gene: TRBD2; abundance: many; CDR3nt: TGCAGTGCTAGGGCTCAGACTAGCGTGGAATACGAGCAGTACTTC; CDR3aa: CSARAQTSVEYEQYF